This record covers a single TCR beta chain. Its antigen is currently unknown. Blood was drawn at the time of colonoscopy. This record comes from a study of pediatric ulcerative colitis. Overall study context: Fewer than 10 patients showed pancolitis and two showed left-sided colitis.

The assay was run at survey level. Sequencing used immunoSEQ multiplex PCR; TCRdb keeps in-frame clones, though not all of them. The table shows tens of thousands of clones, with 77% occurring only once. The CDR3 has 15 residues. J was trimmed by 9 bases and V by 6 bases; bases with no gene match: 9. From germline, CDR1 is MNHNY and CDR2 SVGAGI (reference sequence). Notes on the study in general: No controls had the two rectal clonotypes shared by ulcerative colitis patients.

This rearrangement joins TRBV6-6 to TRBJ2-1; 12 bases are shared with TRBD2. The material sequenced was blood. This receptor was obtained from a boy younger than 18 with moderate ulcerative colitis. The DNA for the CDR3 is TGTGCCAGCAGGCGGTCAACTAGCGGGAGGTCTGAGCAGTTCTTC. Protein product: CASRRSTSGRSEQFF.